The 32 T cell receptor beta chains presented below share a single source sample, sequenced in a study of CD8+ T cells in alopecia areata. Treatment meaning: oral pan-JAK inhibitor, 5-10 mg twice daily. cDNA serving as the sequencing template came from extracted, reverse transcribed RNA. Sequencing was performed with immunoSEQ multiplex PCR; in TCRdb, only in-frame clones are kept and a portion is missing. The data contain a few hundred thousand clones, around 66% of them singletons. The sample in question was CD4+ T cells sorted from blood, obtained around week 44, from a patient treated with tofacitinib. The source of these receptors is a human donor with alopecia areata.

This clone occurred a few times. The chain recombines TRBV30 with TRBJ1-1; D is undetermined. The CDR3 length is 13 residues. Trimming removed 1 base at V and 7 bases at J, with 13 bases between. In germline, CDR1 is GTSNPN, CDR2 SVGIG (reference sequence). The CDR3 spells CAWSDPGNFEAFF. CDR3 DNA sequence: TGTGCCTGGAGTGACCCGGGAAACTTTGAAGCTTTCTTT.

The count of this clone is one. This chain's CDR3 is CSVRTGTTDTQYF. The CDR3 DNA is TGCAGCGTTAGGACAGGGACCACAGATACGCAGTATTTT. This sequence joins TRBV29-1 and TRBJ2-3; 8 positions match TRBD1. This CDR3 has 13 amino acids. The germline gives CDR1 SQVTM, CDR2 ANQGSEA. Trimming took 5 bases from V and 2 from J; bases not matched to a gene: 3.

This chain joins TRBV30 and TRBJ1-1; weak D call: TRBD1 (6 bases). V was clipped by 0 bases and J by 3 bases, with 8 bases between them. The germline gives CDR1 GTSNPN, CDR2 SVGIG (reference sequence). The CDR3 totals 13 residues. As DNA, the CDR3 is TGTGCCTGGAGTGTAGGGGGTGACACTGAAGCTTTCTTT. It yields the protein CAWSVGGDTEAFF.

This sequence joins TRBV13 and TRBJ2-5; no clear D. CDR1 is PRHDT and CDR2 is FYEKMQ in the germline V gene (reference sequence). CDR3 length: 14 residues. The ends were cut back, 5 bases at V and 2 bases at J, with 12 bases in the middle. CDR3 in DNA: TGTGCCAGCAGCCCCGTGGGGTTACAAGAGACCCAGTACTTC. This sequence encodes CASSPVGLQETQYF.

The chain recombines TRBV2 with TRBJ1-1, with D maybe TRBD1 (6 bases). Germline loops: CDR1 SNHLY, CDR2 FYNNEI. V lost 3 bases to trimming and J lost 3 bases, with 11 bases between them. CDR3 length: 14 amino acids. CDR3 amino acids: CASSDRGADTEAFF. The DNA for the CDR3 is TGTGCCAGCAGTGACCGGGGGGCGGACACTGAAGCTTTCTTT.

The chain employs TRBV29-1 and TRBJ1-2; D ambiguous. Germline CDR1 and CDR2: SQVTM and ANQGSEA. Trimming took 4 bases from V and 5 from J, leaving 11 bases between them. The length of the CDR3 is 12 residues. As DNA, the CDR3 is TGCAGCGTTGCGGACGGCGATTATGGCTACACCTTC. Amino acid sequence: CSVADGDYGYTF.

The chain uses TRBV30 and TRBJ1-5; 11 bases match TRBD1. CDR3 size: 13 residues. From germline, CDR1 is GTSNPN and CDR2 SVGIG (reference sequence). The J segment lost 8 bases and the V segment lost 7 bases, leaving 7 bases of the junction unmatched. The CDR3 protein is CASGQGGREPQHF. DNA of the CDR3: TGTGCCTCGGGACAGGGGGGAAGAGAGCCCCAGCATTTT.

The chain has TRBV5-1 and TRBJ2-5, with D maybe TRBD2 (5 bases). The germline V and J ends were trimmed by 0 bases and 2 bases, with 8 bases remaining between them. The CDR3 sequence is 14 residues long. Germline V gene data show CDR1 as SGHRS and CDR2 as YFSETQ. The CDR3 spells CASSLARGQETQYF. The CDR3, as DNA: TGCGCCAGCAGCTTGGCCCGGGGACAAGAGACCCAGTACTTC.

This clone was detected a few times. Distinct nucleotide sequences in the sample also encode this CDR3. V usage is TRBV7-2 and J usage is TRBJ1-1; no clear D. Germline loops: CDR1 SGHTA, CDR2 FQGNSA. CDR3 length equals 13 residues. V lost 1 base, J lost 3 bases, and 6 bases lay in between. The CDR3 DNA sequence: TGTGCCAGCAGCTTAGGGAGCCACACTGAAGCTTTCTTT. This encodes CASSLGSHTEAFF.

The chain links TRBV13 to TRBJ2-1; D is unclear. This CDR3 is built from 13 residues. Per the germline V gene, CDR1 is PRHDT and CDR2 is FYEKMQ (reference sequence). Between the trimmed V and J ends, which lost 1 base and 6 bases, there was a span of 7 bases. The DNA for the CDR3 is TGTGCCAGCAGCTTAGTGGACGCCAATGAGCAGTTCTTC. This encodes CASSLVDANEQFF.

The chain recombines TRBV4-3 with TRBJ1-2; maybe TRBD1 (6 bases). The germline gives CDR1 LGHNA, CDR2 YSLEER. Trimming stripped 0 bases from V and 3 bases from J, with 14 bases between. This CDR3 is 16 amino acids long. CDR3 loop: CASSQEARGLYYGYTF. CDR3 DNA sequence: TGCGCCAGCAGCCAAGAGGCCAGGGGATTGTACTATGGCTACACCTTC.

The chain has TRBV29-1 and TRBJ2-1; no firm D call. The CDR3 sequence is 14 residues long. V lost 1 base, J lost 6 bases, and 13 bases lay in between. CDR1 SQVTM and CDR2 ANQGSEA come from the germline V gene. CDR3 coding DNA: TGCAGCGTTGAAGTGGTCAGGTTTCCCAATGAGCAGTTCTTC. It encodes CSVEVVRFPNEQFF.

The V gene is TRBV7-2, the J gene TRBJ2-1; 7 nucleotides match TRBD2. The CDR3 loop spans 17 amino acids. Unmatched junction bases numbered 6, after V lost 1 base and J lost 0 bases. Germline values: CDR1 SGHTA, CDR2 FQGNSA. The CDR3, as DNA: TGTGCCAGCAGCTTAGGCCCGGGACTACGCTCCTACAATGAGCAGTTCTTC. Its translation is CASSLGPGLRSYNEQFF.

The chain is built from TRBV30 and TRBJ1-2; tentative D call: TRBD1 (6 bases). Germline values: CDR1 GTSNPN, CDR2 SVGIG (reference sequence). The CDR3 loop spans 13 amino acids. V was shortened by 2 bases and J by 8 bases, with 15 bases between the two germline ends. The CDR3 here is CAWSFNRVDGYTF. Here the CDR3 DNA reads TGTGCCTGGAGTTTCAACAGGGTGGACGGCTACACCTTC.

The chain carries TRBV7-3 and TRBJ2-3; 14 bases match TRBD2. Trimming removed 5 bases from V and 2 bases from J; junction bases left unmatched: 6. The germline CDR1 and CDR2 sequences are SGHTA and FQGTGA. There are 17 residues in the CDR3. The CDR3 sequence: CASSGSGLAGDTDTQYF. The CDR3 region has the DNA TGTGCCAGCAGCGGATCGGGACTAGCGGGGGACACAGATACGCAGTATTTT.

The chain uses TRBV9 and TRBJ2-3, with D hard to call. CDR1 and CDR2 from the germline V gene are SGDLS and YYNGEE. V dropped 0 bases and J dropped 0 bases, with 11 bases sitting between them. The length of the CDR3 is 16 residues. The CDR3 reads CASSVGVAPSTDTQYF. The CDR3 DNA follows: TGTGCCAGCAGCGTAGGGGTTGCCCCTAGCACAGATACGCAGTATTTT. The entire variable domain, with the rest obtained from reference TRBV9 and TRBJ2-3, is as follows: DSGVTQTPKHLITATGQRVTLRCSPRSGDLSVYWYQQSLDQGLQFLIQYYNGEERAKGNILERFSAQQFPDLHSELNLSSLELGDSALYFCASSVGVAPSTDTQYFGPGTRLTVL.

The V call is TRBV6-5, the J call TRBJ1-2, with 8 bases aligning to TRBD1. Looked up from germline, CDR1 is MNHEY and CDR2 is SVGAGI. The CDR3 is made up of 14 amino acids. With 5 bases clipped from V and 7 bases from J, the junction kept 9 bases outside the gene matches. The CDR3 is CASSQGTGVGGYTF. The CDR3, as DNA: TGTGCCAGCAGTCAGGGGACAGGCGTAGGTGGCTACACCTTC.

The sample holds a few counts of this clone. The chain couples TRBV11-2 to TRBJ2-3, with D possibly being TRBD2 (6 bases). The germline V gene encodes CDR1 SGHAT and CDR2 FQNNGV. Trimming left V 2 bases short and J 2 bases short, with 17 bases between. CDR3 length: 17 residues. The CDR3 DNA follows: TGTGCCAGCAGCTTACTCGGCCGGGCGGGACCCACAGATACGCAGTATTTT. It is translated as CASSLLGRAGPTDTQYF. Based on the CDR3 plus reference TRBV11-2 and TRBJ2-3, the full variable domain is EAGVAQSPRYKIIEKRQSVAFWCNPISGHATLYWYQQILGQGPKLLIQFQNNGVVDDSQLPKDRFSAERLKGVDSTLKIQPAKLEDSAVYLCASSLLGRAGPTDTQYFGPGTRLTVL.

This sequence joins TRBV7-8 and TRBJ2-5; 12 bases align to TRBD2. Germline V gene lookup returns CDR1 SGHVS and CDR2 FQNEAQ. Trimming cost V 2 bases and J 6 bases; bases outside gene matches: 7. The CDR3 is 16 residues long. The CDR3 nucleotides read TGTGCCAGCAGCTTAACAACTAGCGGGGGGTGGAAGACCCAGTACTTC. This sequence encodes CASSLTTSGGWKTQYF.

The chain uses TRBV18 and TRBJ1-6; TRBD1 matches at 8 bases. V shed 2 bases, J shed 7 bases, and the junction held 7 bases outside the gene matches. The CDR3 sequence is 16 residues long. CDR1 and CDR2 (germline): KGHSH, LQKENI. The CDR3 reads CASSPKRTGFNSPLHF. The CDR3 DNA reads TGTGCCAGCTCACCAAAGAGGACAGGGTTCAATTCACCCCTCCACTTT.

The chain couples TRBV27 to TRBJ2-5, with D perhaps matching TRBD1 (5 bases). The V end lost 0 bases, the J end lost 3 bases, and 8 bases lay between the germline ends. CDR1 is MNHEY, CDR2 SMNVEV, per germline (reference sequence). CDR3 length: 14 amino acids. The CDR3 spells CASSLSGREETQYF. The CDR3 coding sequence is TGTGCCAGCAGTTTATCGGGCAGGGAAGAGACCCAGTACTTC.

The rearrangement links TRBV9 to TRBJ2-3, with TRBD1 matching 7 bases. J was trimmed by 6 bases and V by 2 bases; bases with no gene match: 9. This CDR3 has 15 residues. Looked up from germline, CDR1 is SGDLS and CDR2 is YYNGEE. The CDR3 DNA sequence: TGTGCCAGCAGCGTTCTGGACAGGTGGGAGGATACGCAGTATTTT. Amino acid sequence: CASSVLDRWEDTQYF.

This clone was seen ten or more times. The rearrangement links TRBV15 to TRBJ2-2; D might be TRBD2 (5 bases). The CDR3 length is 15 residues. V shed 2 bases and J shed 2 bases, with 9 bases lying between them. Germline CDR1 is LNHNV and CDR2 is YYDKDF (reference sequence). The CDR3 is CATSRPGYNTGELFF. The CDR3 DNA reads TGTGCCACCAGCAGACCGGGATACAACACCGGGGAGCTGTTTTTT.

This clone came up a few times. The rearrangement joins TRBV7-3 to TRBJ1-1; D not resolved. The CDR3 is 13 residues long. The V gene's germline CDR1 is SGHTA and CDR2 FQGTGA. V dropped 2 bases and J dropped 5 bases, with 9 bases sitting between them. The chain's CDR3 is CASSLGFRTEAFF. The DNA for the CDR3 is TGTGCCAGCAGCTTAGGGTTCAGGACTGAAGCTTTCTTT. The full variable domain, its missing parts supplied by reference TRBV7-3 and TRBJ1-1, is GAGVSQTPSNKVTEKGKYVELRCDPISGHTALYWYRQSLGQGPEFLIYFQGTGAADDSGLPNDRFFAVRPEGSVSTLKIQRTERGDSAVYLCASSLGFRTEAFFGQGTRLTVV.

This chain links TRBV27 with TRBJ2-5; D remains ambiguous. This CDR3 is 14 amino acids long. From germline, CDR1 is MNHEY and CDR2 SMNVEV (reference sequence). The ends were cut back, 2 bases at V and 4 bases at J, with 11 bases in the middle. The CDR3 DNA follows: TGTGCCAGCAGTTTAGATACTCGAGGAGAGACCCAGTACTTC. Translated, it gives CASSLDTRGETQYF.

The rearrangement links TRBV5-1 to TRBJ2-1; 12 nucleotides agree with TRBD2. The V and J ends lost 4 bases and 1 base, in that order; junction bases with no gene match: 6. Germline loops: CDR1 SGHRS, CDR2 YFSETQ. The CDR3 is 17 residues long. CDR3 sequence (DNA): TGCGCCAGCAGCCTAGAACTAGCGGGGGGATCCTACAATGAGCAGTTCTTC. Its translation: CASSLELAGGSYNEQFF.

CDR3 sequence (DNA): TGTGCCTGGTCAGGGGGCTCATCCTACGAGCAGTACTTC. It codes for CAWSGGSSYEQYF. The genes are TRBV30 and TRBJ2-7; 8 nucleotides align to TRBD1. The CDR3 is 13 amino acids. Trimming took 5 bases from V and 1 from J; bases not matched to a gene: 4. The germline V gene has CDR1 GTSNPN and CDR2 SVGIG (reference sequence). Full variable domain (outside the CDR3, taken from reference TRBV30 and TRBJ2-7): SQTIHQWPATLVQPVGSPLSLECTVEGTSNPNLYWYRQAAGRGLQLLFYSVGIGQISSEVPQNLSASRPQDRQFILSSKKLLLSDSGFYLCAWSGGSSYEQYFGPGTRLTVT.

This clone was detected ten times or more. The chain recombines TRBV2 with TRBJ2-3; D not certain. With 0 bases removed from V and 4 bases from J, the gap between germline ends came to 11 bases. Germline values: CDR1 SNHLY, CDR2 FYNNEI. CDR3 size: 15 residues. The CDR3: CASSEAKPPADTQYF. The CDR3, as DNA: TGTGCCAGCAGTGAAGCGAAGCCCCCCGCAGATACGCAGTATTTT.

This sequence joins TRBV30 and TRBJ2-1, with 7 bases fitting TRBD2. The CDR3 runs 13 residues. The germline V gene has CDR1 GTSNPN and CDR2 SVGIG (reference sequence). V gave up 8 bases and J gave up 16 bases; unmatched junction bases: 20. CDR3 residues: CAGDAQAGSDFFF. As DNA, the CDR3 is TGTGCCGGAGACGCCCAAGCGGGGAGCGACTTTTTCTTC. The entire variable domain, with the rest obtained from reference TRBV30 and TRBJ2-1, is as follows: SQTIHQWPATLVQPVGSPLSLECTVEGTSNPNLYWYRQAAGRGLQLLFYSVGIGQISSEVPQNLSASRPQDRQFILSSKKLLLSDSGFYLCAGDAQAGSDFFFGPGTRLTVL.

The V and J genes are TRBV29-1 and TRBJ2-3; D is uncertain. The CDR3 is made up of 14 amino acids. CDR1 SQVTM and CDR2 ANQGSEA come from the germline V gene. V was shortened by 1 base and J by 2 bases, with 10 bases between the two germline ends. The CDR3 bases are TGCAGCGTTGAAGGACCCAAGTTCACAGATACGCAGTATTTT. Translation gives CSVEGPKFTDTQYF.

The chain has TRBV7-2 and TRBJ2-7; tentatively, D is TRBD1 (5 bases). Germline CDR1 and CDR2: SGHTA and FQGNSA. This CDR3 is built from 15 residues. The ends were cut back, 5 bases at V and 0 bases at J, with 14 bases in the middle. For the CDR3, the DNA is TGTGCCAGCAGCCACGACAGCCACAGCTCCTACGAGCAGTACTTC. It translates to CASSHDSHSSYEQYF.

The chain uses TRBV30 and TRBJ2-2, with no clear D. The CDR3 totals 13 residues. Germline V lookup: CDR1 GTSNPN, CDR2 SVGIG (reference sequence). Trimming removed 4 bases at V and 0 bases at J, with 6 bases between. DNA of the CDR3: TGTGCCTGGATGACAACGAACACCGGGGAGCTGTTTTTT. This gives the protein CAWMTTNTGELFF.